These T cell receptor beta chains were read from a single sample in a study of cytomegalovirus exposure and HLA in healthy donors. The protocol was immunoSEQ multiplex PCR, while the TCRdb copy is restricted to in-frame clones and leaves out a portion. The sample yields 250,000 to 400,000 clones, 88% seen once. Sequenced sample: PBMCs. The receptors shown here come from a man younger than 40 in good health and CMV-seronegative. CDR3s include the opening cysteine and the closing phenylalanine or tryptophan. Each record gives: clone size, D gene, J gene, V gene, CDR3 protein, CDR3 DNA. The D gene is left open where the match is weak. Only some rows state a clone size, as once, few, many or a class for expanded clones.

. TRBD1 TRBJ2-5 TRBV4-3 CASSQDRDREETQYF TGCGCCAGCAGCCAAGACAGGGACAGGGAAGAGACCCAGTACTTC
. . TRBJ2-3 TRBV10-3 CAISAEQGIGTDTQYF TGTGCCATCAGTGCCGAACAGGGAATCGGCACAGATACGCAGTATTTT
. TRBD1 TRBJ2-3 TRBV9 CASSRTGASTDTQYF TGTGCCAGCTCTAGGACAGGAGCTAGCACAGATACGCAGTATTTT
few TRBD1 TRBJ2-7 TRBV6-1 CASSRTGISYEQYF TGTGCCAGCTCGCGGACAGGGATCTCCTACGAGCAGTACTTC
. TRBD2 TRBJ2-5 TRBV9 CASSGRVGGELGTKETQYF TGTGCCAGCAGCGGACGCGTGGGGGGGGAGCTTGGTACTAAAGAGACCCAGTACTTC
. TRBD1 TRBJ1-2 TRBV29-1 CSVLPRDRANYGYTF TGCAGCGTATTACCCCGGGACAGGGCCAACTATGGCTACACCTTC
. TRBD1 TRBJ2-6 TRBV27 CASSSLGTGESGANVLTF TGTGCCAGCAGTTCCCTTGGGACAGGGGAATCCGGGGCCAACGTCCTGACTTTC
. . TRBJ1-2 TRBV2 CASSRTANYGYTF TGTGCCAGCAGTCGGACTGCCAACTATGGCTACACCTTC
. . TRBJ2-7 TRBV5-6 CASSLDPGYEQYF TGTGCCAGCAGCTTGGATCCGGGATACGAGCAGTACTTC
. TRBD2 TRBJ2-1 TRBV9 CASSMAGGNEQFF TGTGCCAGCAGCATGGCGGGGGGCAATGAGCAGTTCTTC
. TRBD1 TRBJ1-2 TRBV4-1 CASSQTLQGYYGYTF TGCGCCAGCAGCCAAACCCTACAGGGGTACTATGGCTACACCTTC
. TRBD2 TRBJ2-3 TRBV29-1 CSALAGGFLDTQYF TGCAGCGCCCTAGCGGGGGGCTTCTTAGATACGCAGTATTTT
. TRBD1 TRBJ2-2 TRBV11-3 CASSPRTGSTGELFF TGTGCCAGCAGCCCCCGGACAGGGAGCACCGGGGAGCTGTTTTTT
. TRBD2 TRBJ2-5 TRBV6-5 CASRASGGETQYF TGTGCCAGCAGGGCTAGCGGGGGAGAGACCCAGTACTTC
few TRBD1 TRBJ1-2 TRBV9 CASSPFSRTGEGYTF TGTGCCAGCAGCCCCTTCAGCCGGACAGGGGAAGGCTACACCTTC
. . TRBJ2-7 TRBV30 CAWIRTQNEQYF TGTGCCTGGATAAGGACTCAAAACGAGCAGTACTTC
. TRBD1 TRBJ2-1 TRBV18 CASSPGQGHRNEQFF TGTGCCAGCTCACCGGGACAGGGGCATAGGAATGAGCAGTTCTTC
. . TRBJ1-2 TRBV6-5 CASRPRSPLYGYTF TGTGCCAGCAGACCGAGATCACCGCTCTATGGCTACACCTTC
. . TRBJ1-2 TRBV5-1 CASSSSGSANYGYTF TGCGCCAGCAGCTCATCGGGATCGGCTAACTATGGCTACACCTTC
. . TRBJ1-5 TRBV18 CASSPQGDYNQPQHF TGTGCCAGCTCACCACAGGGGGACTACAATCAGCCCCAGCATTTT
. TRBD2 TRBJ2-7 TRBV5-1 CASSPRGDYEQYF TGCGCCAGCAGCCCCCGGGGGGACTACGAGCAGTACTTC
. TRBD1 TRBJ1-4 TRBV4-3 CASSRKGGLANEKLFF TGCGCCAGCAGCCGGAAAGGGGGCTTAGCTAATGAAAAACTGTTTTTT
. . TRBJ1-3 TRBV11-2 CASSDRSSGNTIYF TGTGCCAGCAGTGACAGGAGCTCTGGAAACACCATATATTTT
. TRBD2 TRBJ2-1 TRBV7-2 CASSLERGVYNEQFF TGTGCCAGCAGCTTAGAACGGGGGGTATACAATGAGCAGTTCTTC
few . TRBJ2-7 TRBV27 CASRTGFPYEQYF TGTGCCAGCAGAACCGGGTTCCCCTACGAGCAGTACTTC
. . TRBJ1-3 TRBV18 CASSPGARGTGNTIYF TGTGCCAGCTCACCAGGTGCCCGGGGTACTGGAAACACCATATATTTT
. . TRBJ2-1 TRBV30 CAWSPNPGYSYNEQFF TGTGCCTGGAGTCCCAACCCGGGGTACTCCTACAATGAGCAGTTCTTC
. TRBD1 TRBJ1-3 TRBV2 CASSDLYGQGGRDSGNTIYF TGTGCCAGCAGTGACCTTTACGGACAGGGGGGAAGGGACTCTGGAAACACCATATATTTT
. . TRBJ1-3 TRBV19 CASSGGPAGNTIYF TGTGCCAGTAGTGGAGGGCCGGCTGGAAACACCATATATTTT
. TRBD1 TRBJ1-3 TRBV29-1 CSATIRDRDFGNTIYF TGCAGCGCGACGATCCGGGACAGGGACTTTGGAAACACCATATATTTT
. TRBD1 TRBJ2-3 TRBV7-7 CASSSSLTGAGTDTQYF TGTGCCAGCAGCTCAAGCCTCACAGGGGCCGGCACAGATACGCAGTATTTT
once TRBD2 TRBJ2-1 TRBV7-2 CASSAQGLAGDYNEQFF TGTGCCAGCAGCGCCCAGGGACTAGCGGGGGACTACAATGAGCAGTTCTTC
. . TRBJ1-1 TRBV6-1 CASSGGPPGTEAFF TGTGCCAGCAGTGGCGGCCCTCCGGGCACTGAAGCTTTCTTT
. . TRBJ1-6 TRBV5-1 CASSLQKSSYNSPLHF TGCGCCAGCAGCTTACAGAAGAGCTCCTATAATTCACCCCTCCACTTT
once TRBD1 TRBJ2-7 TRBV6-6 CASGTGAAYEQYF TGTGCCAGCGGGACAGGAGCTGCCTACGAGCAGTACTTC
once . TRBJ2-7 TRBV7-2 CASSLGQALGGDF TGTGCCAGCAGCTTAGGGCAGGCTTTGGGGGGTGACTTC
. TRBD1 TRBJ2-2 TRBV29-1 CSSRTGEAGELFF TGCAGCTCCCGGACAGGGGAGGCCGGGGAGCTGTTTTTT
few TRBD2 TRBJ2-1 TRBV6-5 CASRTSGGYNEQFF TGTGCCAGCAGGACTAGCGGGGGGTACAATGAGCAGTTCTTC
. TRBD1 TRBJ2-5 TRBV7-8 CASSLRITGDQETQYF TGTGCCAGCAGCTTACGAATAACAGGGGACCAAGAGACCCAGTACTTC
. . TRBJ1-1 TRBV4-1 CASSQIYRELMNTEAFF TGCGCCAGCAGCCAAATTTACAGAGAGCTCATGAACACTGAAGCTTTCTTT
. TRBD2 TRBJ2-7 TRBV5-1 CASSLAPLAVTNYEQYF TGCGCCAGCAGCTTGGCCCCCCTAGCGGTAACAAACTACGAGCAGTACTTC
. TRBD1 TRBJ1-1 TRBV2 CASRDRANTEAFF TGTGCCAGCAGGGACAGGGCTAACACTGAAGCTTTCTTT